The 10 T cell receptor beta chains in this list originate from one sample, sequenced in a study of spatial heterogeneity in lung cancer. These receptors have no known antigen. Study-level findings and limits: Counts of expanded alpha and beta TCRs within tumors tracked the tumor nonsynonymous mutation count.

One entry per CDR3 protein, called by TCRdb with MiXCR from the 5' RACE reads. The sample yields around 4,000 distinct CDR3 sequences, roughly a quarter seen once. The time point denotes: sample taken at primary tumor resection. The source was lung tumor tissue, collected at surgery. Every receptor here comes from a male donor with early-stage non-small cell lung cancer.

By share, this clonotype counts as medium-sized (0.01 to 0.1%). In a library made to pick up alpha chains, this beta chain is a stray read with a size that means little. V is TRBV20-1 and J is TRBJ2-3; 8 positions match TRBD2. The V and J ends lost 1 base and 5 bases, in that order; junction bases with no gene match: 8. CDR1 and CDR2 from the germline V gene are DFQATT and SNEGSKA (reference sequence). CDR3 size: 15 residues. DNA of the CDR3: TGCAGTGCTAGAGGCAAGCGGGAGATCGGAGATACGCAGTATTTT. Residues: CSARGKREIGDTQYF.

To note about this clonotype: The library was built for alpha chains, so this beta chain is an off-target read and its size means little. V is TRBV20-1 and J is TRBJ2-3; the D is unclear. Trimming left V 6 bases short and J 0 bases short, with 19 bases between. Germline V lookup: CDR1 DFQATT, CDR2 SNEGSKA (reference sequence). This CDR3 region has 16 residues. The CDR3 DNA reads TGCAGTGCCCCCCCTCAGAGCGCCCATAGCACAGATACGCAGTATTTT. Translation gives CSAPPQSAHSTDTQYF.

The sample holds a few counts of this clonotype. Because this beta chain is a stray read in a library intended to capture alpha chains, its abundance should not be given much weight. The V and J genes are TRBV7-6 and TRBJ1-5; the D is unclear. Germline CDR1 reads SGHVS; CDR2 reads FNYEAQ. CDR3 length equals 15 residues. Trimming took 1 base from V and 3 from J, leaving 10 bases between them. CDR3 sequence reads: CASSLVGHPNQPQHF. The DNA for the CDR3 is TGTGCCAGCAGCTTAGTTGGCCACCCCAATCAGCCCCAGCATTTT.

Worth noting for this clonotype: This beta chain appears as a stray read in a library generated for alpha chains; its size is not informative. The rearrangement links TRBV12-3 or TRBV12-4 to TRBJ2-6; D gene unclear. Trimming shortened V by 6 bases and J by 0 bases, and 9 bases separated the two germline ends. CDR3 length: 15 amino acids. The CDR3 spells CASSSGLSGANVLTF. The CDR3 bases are TGTGCCAGCAGCTCAGGCCTCTCTGGGGCCAACGTCCTGACTTTC.

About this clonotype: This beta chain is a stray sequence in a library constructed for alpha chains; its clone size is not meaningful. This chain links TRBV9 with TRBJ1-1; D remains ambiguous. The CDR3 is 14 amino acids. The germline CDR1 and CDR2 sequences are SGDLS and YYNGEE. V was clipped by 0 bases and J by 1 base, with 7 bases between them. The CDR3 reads CASSVVEANTEAFF. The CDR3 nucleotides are TGTGCCAGCAGCGTAGTAGAGGCGAACACTGAAGCTTTCTTT.

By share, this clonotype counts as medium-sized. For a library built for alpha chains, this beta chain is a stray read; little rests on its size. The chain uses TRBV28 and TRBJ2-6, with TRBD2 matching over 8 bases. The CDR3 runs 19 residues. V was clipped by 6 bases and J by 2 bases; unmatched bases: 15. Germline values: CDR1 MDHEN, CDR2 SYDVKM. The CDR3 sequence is CASRPRAAGVLTGANVLTF. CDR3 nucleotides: TGTGCCAGCAGGCCCCGCGCAGCGGGAGTTCTTACTGGGGCCAACGTCCTGACTTTC.

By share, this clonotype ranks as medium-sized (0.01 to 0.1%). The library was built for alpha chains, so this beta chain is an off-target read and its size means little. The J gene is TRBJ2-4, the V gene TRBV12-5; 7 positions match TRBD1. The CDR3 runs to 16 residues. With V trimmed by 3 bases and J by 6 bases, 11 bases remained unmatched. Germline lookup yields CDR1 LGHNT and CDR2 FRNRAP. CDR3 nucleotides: TGTGCTAGTGGTTTCTCCTTGGACAGGACGGGAAACATTCAGTACTTC. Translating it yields CASGFSLDRTGNIQYF.

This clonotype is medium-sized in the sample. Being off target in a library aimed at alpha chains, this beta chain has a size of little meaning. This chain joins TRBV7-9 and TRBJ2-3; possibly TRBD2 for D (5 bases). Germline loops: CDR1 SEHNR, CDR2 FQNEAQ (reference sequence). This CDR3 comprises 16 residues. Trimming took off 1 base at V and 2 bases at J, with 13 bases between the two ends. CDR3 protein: CASSLGTKLATDTQYF. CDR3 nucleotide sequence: TGTGCCAGCAGCTTAGGCACCAAGCTAGCCACAGATACGCAGTATTTT.

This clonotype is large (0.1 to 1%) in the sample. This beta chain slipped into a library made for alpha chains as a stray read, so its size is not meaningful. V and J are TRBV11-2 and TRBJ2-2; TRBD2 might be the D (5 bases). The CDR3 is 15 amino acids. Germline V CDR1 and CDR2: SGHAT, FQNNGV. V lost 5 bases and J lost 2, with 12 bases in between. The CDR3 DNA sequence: TGTGCCAGCAGCCCCTTGCGGACTAACACCGGGGAGCTGTTTTTT. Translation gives CASSPLRTNTGELFF.

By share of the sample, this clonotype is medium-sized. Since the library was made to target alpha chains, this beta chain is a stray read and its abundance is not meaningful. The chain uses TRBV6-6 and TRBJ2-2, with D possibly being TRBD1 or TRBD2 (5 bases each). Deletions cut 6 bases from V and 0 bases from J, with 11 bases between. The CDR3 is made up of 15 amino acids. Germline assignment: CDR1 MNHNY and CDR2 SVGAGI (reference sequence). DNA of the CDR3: TGTGCCAGCAGGCGTGGGGGAGCGAACACCGGGGAGCTGTTTTTT. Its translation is CASRRGGANTGELFF.